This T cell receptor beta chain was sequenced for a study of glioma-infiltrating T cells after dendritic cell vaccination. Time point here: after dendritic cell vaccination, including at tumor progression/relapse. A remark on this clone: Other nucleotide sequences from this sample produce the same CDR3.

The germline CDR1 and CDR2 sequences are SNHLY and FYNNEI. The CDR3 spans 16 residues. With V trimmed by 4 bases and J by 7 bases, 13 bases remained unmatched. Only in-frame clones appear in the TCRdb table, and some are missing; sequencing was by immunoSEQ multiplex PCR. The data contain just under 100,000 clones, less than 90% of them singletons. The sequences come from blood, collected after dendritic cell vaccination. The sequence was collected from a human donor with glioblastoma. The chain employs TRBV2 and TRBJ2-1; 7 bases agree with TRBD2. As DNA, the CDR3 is TGTGCCAGCAGTGCGGCTAGTGGGAGGGTCGTGAATGAGCAGTTCTTC. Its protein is CASSAASGRVVNEQFF.